One and the same sample provided the 26 T cell receptor beta chains below, sequenced in a study of T cell responses to AZD1222 COVID-19 vaccine. The protocol was immunoSEQ multiplex PCR, while the TCRdb copy is restricted to in-frame clones and leaves out a portion. The sample includes about 160,000 clones, roughly 90% of them seen just once. This specimen was peripheral blood, taken 28 days after the second AZD1222 dose. The receptors stem from an adult who received the AZD1222 COVID-19 vaccine.

V is TRBV30 and J is TRBJ1-2; D not resolved. Trimming took 2 bases from V and 0 from J, leaving 4 bases between them. Germline loops: CDR1 GTSNPN, CDR2 SVGIG (reference sequence). The CDR3 consists of 12 residues. CDR3 residues: CAWSRANYGYTF. CDR3 nucleotides: TGTGCCTGGAGTAGAGCTAACTATGGCTACACCTTC.

V is TRBV27 and J is TRBJ1-1, with 12 bases matching TRBD1. CDR3 size: 14 residues. Germline V CDR1 and CDR2: MNHEY, SMNVEV (reference sequence). V dropped 6 bases and J dropped 6; count of bases not matched to a gene: 5. The CDR3 region has the DNA TGTGCCAGCAGCCGGGGACAGGGGGCGGCTGAAGCTTTCTTT. This gives the protein CASSRGQGAAEAFF.

The J gene is TRBJ1-4, the V gene TRBV3-1 (or the pseudogene TRBV3-2), with D unclear. The V end was cut by 1 base, the J end by 8 bases, with 5 bases between. Germline values: CDR1 LGHDT, CDR2 YNNKEL (reference sequence). The CDR3 consists of 12 residues. CDR3 in DNA: TGTGCCAGCAGCCAAGGAAGAGAAAAACTGTTTTTT. Translation: CASSQGREKLFF.

The chain joins TRBV29-1 to TRBJ1-2; tentatively, D is TRBD1 (6 bases). Trimming took 3 bases from V and 6 from J, leaving 14 bases between them. This CDR3 is 13 amino acids long. Per the germline V gene, CDR1 is SQVTM and CDR2 is ANQGSEA. CDR3: CSVDRTAFDGYTF. CDR3 coding DNA: TGCAGCGTTGACCGGACAGCCTTTGATGGCTACACCTTC.

The gene calls are TRBV28 and TRBJ1-5, with 7 nucleotides matching TRBD1. In germline, CDR1 is MDHEN, CDR2 SYDVKM. The V and J ends lost 6 bases and 6 bases, in that order; junction bases with no gene match: 11. CDR3 length equals 15 residues. The CDR3 here is CASREPTGRSQPQHF. The CDR3, as DNA: TGTGCCAGCAGGGAACCGACAGGGAGGTCTCAGCCCCAGCATTTT.

The V call is TRBV11-3, the J call TRBJ2-2; D remains ambiguous. In germline, CDR1 is SGHNT, CDR2 YENEEA. The CDR3 contains 13 residues. V lost 5 bases to trimming and J lost 4 bases, with 8 bases between them. The CDR3 protein is CASSQRLTGELFF. In nucleotides, the CDR3 is TGTGCCAGCAGCCAGCGTCTCACCGGGGAGCTGTTTTTT.

The genes are TRBV24-1 and TRBJ2-1, with TRBD2 matching over 7 bases. This CDR3 is 12 amino acids long. With V trimmed by 3 bases and J by 12 bases, 4 bases remained unmatched. CDR1 is KGHDR, CDR2 SFDVKD, per germline. The CDR3 loop reads CATSDGEGGQFF. The CDR3 nucleotides are TGTGCCACCAGTGATGGGGAGGGAGGGCAGTTCTTC.

The V call is TRBV11-2, the J call TRBJ2-7, with TRBD1 matching 8 bases. The CDR3 runs to 15 residues. J gave up 0 bases and V 3 bases, and 4 bases lay outside the gene matches. CDR1 SGHAT and CDR2 FQNNGV come from the germline V gene. The CDR3 DNA reads TGTGCCAGCAGCTTCGGACAGGGACCCTCCTACGAGCAGTACTTC. Protein product: CASSFGQGPSYEQYF.

V usage is TRBV13 and J usage is TRBJ1-4, with 9 bases identical to TRBD1. The germline CDR1 and CDR2 sequences are PRHDT and FYEKMQ (reference sequence). The CDR3 runs to 15 residues. Trimming at V came to 5 bases and at J to 8 bases, leaving 9 bases not matched to a gene. CDR3 sequence: CASSARTGDGEKLFF. The CDR3 nucleotides are TGTGCCAGCAGCGCGAGGACAGGGGATGGGGAAAAACTGTTTTTT.

The rearrangement joins TRBV13 to TRBJ1-2, with D perhaps matching TRBD1 (5 bases). V lost 6 bases and J 11 bases, leaving 19 bases between the germline ends. CDR3 length equals 13 residues. Germline lookup yields CDR1 PRHDT and CDR2 FYEKMQ (reference sequence). The CDR3, as DNA: TGTGCCAGCAGGGATCGGTTCCCTGGGGGTTACACCTTC. It yields the protein CASRDRFPGGYTF. Full variable domain (remainder filled in from reference TRBV13 and TRBJ1-2): AAGVIQSPRHLIKEKRETATLKCYPIPRHDTVYWYQQGPGQDPQFLISFYEKMQSDKGSIPDRFSAQQFSDYHSELNMSSLELGDSALYFCASRDRFPGGYTFGSGTRLTVV.

The V gene is TRBV11-2, the J gene TRBJ1-2; possibly TRBD1 for D (5 bases). V dropped 5 bases and J dropped 7 bases, with 17 bases sitting between them. This CDR3 has 14 amino acids. Germline V gene lookup returns CDR1 SGHAT and CDR2 FQNNGV. CDR3 sequence reads: CASSPNPRDPGYTF. As DNA, the CDR3 is TGTGCCAGCAGCCCGAACCCACGGGACCCTGGCTACACCTTC.

V gene TRBV28 combines with J gene TRBJ1-2; no reliable D call. V shed 5 bases and J shed 8 bases, with 21 bases lying between them. The CDR3 has 15 amino acids. Germline V CDR1 and CDR2: MDHEN, SYDVKM. The CDR3 DNA reads as TGTGCCAGCAGTCCCCACGGGGTAGGCGTTGGAGGCTACACCTTC. The encoded protein is CASSPHGVGVGGYTF.

The rearrangement links TRBV7-7 to TRBJ2-2; D ambiguous. CDR1 is SSHAT and CDR2 is FNYEAQ in the germline V gene (reference sequence). Trimming pared 4 bases from V and 0 bases from J, leaving 15 bases between. The CDR3 runs 17 residues. The CDR3 spells CASSSYPYRSNTGELFF. The CDR3, as DNA: TGTGCCAGCAGCTCCTACCCTTATAGGTCGAACACCGGGGAGCTGTTTTTT.

The V gene is TRBV7-2, the J gene TRBJ2-4, with D uncertain. The V end lost 1 base, the J end lost 7 bases, and 2 bases lay between the germline ends. The germline V gene encodes CDR1 SGHTA and CDR2 FQGNSA. The CDR3 contains 11 residues. In DNA form, the CDR3 reads TGTGCCAGCAGCTTAGTGAACATTCAGTACTTC. Translated: CASSLVNIQYF.

The chain has TRBV28 and TRBJ1-3; maybe TRBD1 (5 bases). V was pared by 5 bases and J by 2 bases, with 13 bases between. Germline values: CDR1 MDHEN, CDR2 SYDVKM. CDR3 size: 15 residues. The CDR3 here is CASSNVGTPGNTIYF. As DNA, the CDR3 is TGTGCCAGCAGTAACGTTGGGACGCCTGGAAACACCATATATTTT.

This clone was seen only once. The gene calls are TRBV7-2 and TRBJ2-5; tentatively, D is TRBD1 or TRBD2 (5 bases each). V was cut by 4 bases and J by 1 base, with 13 bases left in between. CDR3 size: 15 residues. CDR1 SGHTA and CDR2 FQGNSA come from the germline V gene. The CDR3 nucleotides read TGTGCCAGCAGCTCACCTCGGGACGGCCAAGAGACCCAGTACTTC. Translation gives CASSSPRDGQETQYF.

The chain uses TRBV5-1 and TRBJ2-5; 11 positions match TRBD2. With V trimmed by 5 bases and J by 2 bases, 5 bases remained unmatched. There are 15 residues in the CDR3. The germline V gene encodes CDR1 SGHRS and CDR2 YFSETQ. The CDR3 nucleotides read TGCGCCAGCAGAGGGCTAGCGGGAGGTCAAGAGACCCAGTACTTC. This codes for CASRGLAGGQETQYF.

This chain connects TRBV2 to TRBJ1-4, with TRBD1 matching 7 bases. Looked up from germline, CDR1 is SNHLY and CDR2 is FYNNEI. The CDR3 is 16 residues long. V dropped 6 bases and J dropped 1; count of bases not matched to a gene: 8. The CDR3 DNA reads TGTGCCAGCAGGGGCCCAGGGGGACGAACTAATGAAAAACTGTTTTTT. It codes for CASRGPGGRTNEKLFF.

V and J are TRBV7-3 and TRBJ1-1; D gene unclear. The CDR3 extends over 13 amino acids. Germline loops: CDR1 SGHTA, CDR2 FQGTGA. V lost 2 bases and J 1 base, leaving 5 bases between the germline ends. The CDR3 DNA reads as TGTGCCAGCAGCTTACAACCGAACACTGAAGCTTTCTTT. Its translation: CASSLQPNTEAFF.

This chain joins TRBV3-1 (or the pseudogene TRBV3-2) and TRBJ1-5, with D perhaps TRBD1 (5 bases). The CDR3 has 15 residues. Germline V lookup: CDR1 LGHDT, CDR2 YNNKEL (reference sequence). With 0 bases removed from V and 5 bases from J, the gap between germline ends came to 11 bases. DNA of the CDR3: TGTGCCAGCAGCCAAGATGTCAGGGCCGATCAGCCCCAGCATTTT. It is translated as CASSQDVRADQPQHF.

V usage is TRBV7-8 and J usage is TRBJ2-6; D might be TRBD1 or TRBD2, each matching 5 bases. Between the trimmed V and J ends, which lost 4 bases and 2 bases, there was a span of 15 bases. The CDR3 consists of 17 residues. The V gene's germline CDR1 is SGHVS and CDR2 FQNEAQ. DNA for the CDR3: TGTGCCAGCAGCTCCGGGACCCCAGGCGCTGGGGCCAACGTCCTGACTTTC. Its translation: CASSSGTPGAGANVLTF.

As for this clone: At one end the junction does not follow the germline gene, possibly because of a read error. V is TRBV20-1 and J is TRBJ2-1, with D tentatively TRBD2 (5 bases). The CDR3 consists of 12 residues. Germline assignment: CDR1 DFQATT and CDR2 SNEGSKA (reference sequence). The CDR3 protein is CSASVLAQTPLF. The CDR3, as DNA: TGCAGTGCTAGTGTTCTAGCCCAAACCCCGCTCTTC.

The chain recombines TRBV7-3 with TRBJ2-1, with TRBD2 identical over 7 bases. CDR3 length: 15 residues. V shed 3 bases, J shed 7 bases, and the junction held 9 bases outside the gene matches. CDR1 is SGHTA, CDR2 FQGTGA, per germline. The CDR3 coding sequence is TGTGCCAGCAGCTTGCGAGCGGGATTGTATAATGAGCAGTTCTTC. Its protein product is CASSLRAGLYNEQFF.

This clone was counted a single time. The J gene is TRBJ1-5, the V gene TRBV6-4; D gene unclear. The CDR3 runs to 13 residues. Trimming removed 6 bases from V and 0 bases from J, with 6 bases in between. Germline values: CDR1 MRHNA, CDR2 SNTAGT. The CDR3, as DNA: TGTGCCAGCAGCGAATATAGCAATCAGCCCCAGCATTTT. Amino acids: CASSEYSNQPQHF.

This clone was counted once. The V call is TRBV5-4, the J call TRBJ2-5, with D uncertain. CDR3 length equals 15 residues. Germline V gene lookup returns CDR1 SGHNT and CDR2 YYREEE (reference sequence). Trimming stripped 3 bases from V and 5 bases from J, with 17 bases between. The CDR3, as DNA: TGTGCCAGCAGCTCTCCGGGCTTAGAAGGGGAGACCCAGTACTTC. Protein product: CASSSPGLEGETQYF.

This chain joins TRBV13 and TRBJ1-5; D might be TRBD1 (6 bases). From germline, CDR1 is PRHDT and CDR2 FYEKMQ (reference sequence). Trimming removed 2 bases at V and 5 bases at J, with 7 bases between. The CDR3 runs to 13 residues. CDR3 loop: CASSLRGDQPQHF. The CDR3 region has the DNA TGTGCCAGCAGCTTAAGGGGGGATCAGCCCCAGCATTTT. The full variable domain, rest sourced from reference TRBV13 and TRBJ1-5, is AAGVIQSPRHLIKEKRETATLKCYPIPRHDTVYWYQQGPGQDPQFLISFYEKMQSDKGSIPDRFSAQQFSDYHSELNMSSLELGDSALYFCASSLRGDQPQHFGDGTRLSIL.